This T cell receptor beta chain was obtained from a study of T cell responses to AZD1222 COVID-19 vaccine. Study-level results: Donors were largely white British and mainly female; clonal diversity was possibly underestimated. Following two doses of AZD1222, Spike-specific TCR breadth and depth rose.

Details on this clone: Its antigen is not known.

Sequencing was performed with immunoSEQ multiplex PCR; in TCRdb, only in-frame clones are kept and a portion is missing. Of around 100,000 clones listed, around nine tenths are singletons. Germline CDR1 reads LGHDT; CDR2 reads YNNKEL (reference sequence). V was clipped by 4 bases and J by 6 bases; unmatched bases: 4. The CDR3 is 15 amino acids. This TCR derives from an adult in good health. The source material was peripheral blood, sampled on day 0 of AZD1222 vaccination. V and J are TRBV3-1 (or the pseudogene TRBV3-2) and TRBJ2-3; 13 bases align to TRBD2. The CDR3 protein is CASSRRLAGGDTQYF. As DNA, the CDR3 is TGTGCCAGCAGCCGCCGACTAGCGGGGGGCGATACGCAGTATTTT.